This T cell receptor (beta chain) was identified during a study of cytomegalovirus exposure and HLA in healthy donors. The PCR employed 60 Vbeta primers together with 13 Jbeta primers. Repertoires were generated with immunoSEQ multiplex PCR, while TCRdb's copy carries only in-frame clones and drops some. The sample lists 63,000 or so clones, around 80% occurring once. The TCR sequence derives from a woman under 40 in good health and CMV-seronegative. The sequencing sample was made of PBMCs.

In DNA, the CDR3 is TGTGCCAGCAGCACACCTCGGGGGGGCCAATTTCCAGATACGCAGTATTTT. Protein sequence: CASSTPRGGQFPDTQYF. The V gene is TRBV9, the J gene TRBJ2-3; 8 bases are shared with TRBD2. Trimming took 4 bases from V and 4 from J; bases not matched to a gene: 14. Germline V lookup: CDR1 SGDLS, CDR2 YYNGEE. The CDR3 consists of 17 residues.